The 17 T cell receptor beta chains below were found in one sample sequenced in a study of cytomegalovirus exposure and HLA in healthy donors. Primers: 60 Vbeta forward and 13 Jbeta reverse. Only in-frame clones appear in the TCRdb table, and some are missing; sequencing was by immunoSEQ multiplex PCR. The repertoire holds 120,000 or so clones, with around 78% as singletons. Input material: PBMCs. The source of these receptors is a woman aged 40 to 50 in good health and CMV-seronegative.

This clone was seen only once. This chain uses TRBV27 with TRBJ1-6; 10 positions match TRBD1. V was clipped by 4 bases and J by 9 bases; unmatched bases: 6. Germline CDR1 reads MNHEY; CDR2 reads SMNVEV (reference sequence). CDR3 length: 15 amino acids. The CDR3 sequence: CASSSPGQGTSPLHF. CDR3 in DNA: TGTGCCAGCAGTTCACCGGGACAGGGGACTTCACCCCTCCACTTT.

This chain joins TRBV27 and TRBJ2-6; TRBD1 might be the D (5 bases). Germline V gene sequence: CDR1 MNHEY, CDR2 SMNVEV (reference sequence). This CDR3 is 16 amino acids long. Trimming removed 2 bases at V and 0 bases at J, with 8 bases between. CDR3 nucleotides: TGTGCCAGCAGTTTACAGGGTACCTCTGGGGCCAACGTCCTGACTTTC. Protein sequence: CASSLQGTSGANVLTF.

The chain has TRBV6-1 and TRBJ2-1; 11 nucleotides agree with TRBD2. V was clipped by 1 base and J by 0 bases; unmatched bases: 5. This CDR3 contains 18 residues. Germline V gene sequence: CDR1 MNHNS, CDR2 SASEGT. The CDR3 sequence is CASSEVVAGGSSYNEQFF. The DNA of the CDR3 is TGTGCCAGCAGTGAAGTGGTAGCGGGAGGGAGCTCCTACAATGAGCAGTTCTTC.

CDR3 in amino acids: CASSVGLTGGYTF. The CDR3 nucleotides read TGTGCCAGCAGTGTGGGTCTAACAGGCGGCTACACCTTC. This chain uses TRBV25-1 with TRBJ1-2, with D possibly being TRBD1 (5 bases). CDR3 length equals 13 residues. From germline, CDR1 is MGHDK and CDR2 SYGVNS. The V and J ends lost 4 bases and 8 bases respectively, with 14 bases between them.

The V call is TRBV7-9, the J call TRBJ1-5; D not resolved. The V gene's germline CDR1 is SEHNR and CDR2 FQNEAQ (reference sequence). The CDR3 covers 12 residues. The germline V and J ends were trimmed by 3 bases and 5 bases, with 5 bases remaining between them. This CDR3 reads CASSFPDQPQHF. The CDR3 DNA reads as TGTGCCAGCAGCTTTCCAGATCAGCCCCAGCATTTT.

The genes are TRBV5-1 and TRBJ2-1; 8 nucleotides line up with TRBD2. The germline gives CDR1 SGHRS, CDR2 YFSETQ. J lost 4 bases, V lost 5 bases, and 5 bases had no gene match. The CDR3 spans 14 residues. CDR3 region: CASSSGIGYNEQFF. The CDR3 nucleotides are TGCGCCAGCAGTAGCGGGATTGGGTACAATGAGCAGTTCTTC.

The V gene is TRBV2, the J gene TRBJ2-1, with D tentatively TRBD2 (5 bases). V lost 7 bases to trimming and J lost 1 base, with 11 bases between them. CDR1 and CDR2 (germline): SNHLY, FYNNEI. The CDR3 has 14 residues. CDR3 in DNA: TGTGCCAGCAATTTTGGCGGGTCCTACAATGAGCAGTTCTTC. It is translated as CASNFGGSYNEQFF.

The J gene is TRBJ1-6, the V gene TRBV25-1; D gene ambiguous. Germline V lookup: CDR1 MGHDK, CDR2 SYGVNS. V was pared by 5 bases and J by 7 bases, with 12 bases between. This CDR3 is 14 amino acids long. The CDR3 spells CASSWTWMNSPLHF. In DNA form, the CDR3 reads TGTGCCAGCAGTTGGACTTGGATGAATTCACCCCTCCACTTT.

To note about this clone: The same CDR3 is also encoded by other DNA sequences in this sample. The CDR3 DNA sequence: TGTGCCAGCAGCTTAGCTGCGGCCGGAGCTAATGAAAAACTGTTTTTT. Amino acids: CASSLAAAGANEKLFF. The chain is built from TRBV7-9 and TRBJ1-4; D call uncertain. Germline V gene data show CDR1 as SEHNR and CDR2 as FQNEAQ (reference sequence). The V and J ends lost 0 bases and 3 bases respectively, with 11 bases between them. The CDR3 extends over 16 amino acids.

To note about this clone: Mismatch with germline at one junction end may stem from a read error. The rearrangement links TRBV7-9 to TRBJ2-1; 9 bases align to TRBD2. In germline, CDR1 is SEHNR, CDR2 FQNEAQ (reference sequence). The CDR3 loop spans 17 amino acids. CDR3: CSSRGVGSGSSYNEQFF. The DNA for the CDR3 is TGTTCCAGCAGGGGGGTTGGTAGCGGGAGCTCCTACAATGAGCAGTTCTTC.

This clone has a single count. Other DNA sequences in this sample translate to the same CDR3. The gene calls are TRBV14 and TRBJ2-7, with D uncertain. Per germline, CDR1 SGHDN and CDR2 FVKESK. Trimming removed 4 bases at V and 5 bases at J, with 12 bases between. This CDR3 has 13 amino acids. CDR3 DNA sequence: TGTGCCAGCAGCCTACTGGGCCCCGACGAGCAGTACTTC. Translating gives CASSLLGPDEQYF.

The chain is built from TRBV28 and TRBJ1-1, with 8 bases lining up with TRBD1. The CDR3 has 15 amino acids. Trimming cost V 4 bases and J 3 bases; bases outside gene matches: 7. The germline CDR1 and CDR2 sequences are MDHEN and SYDVKM. CDR3 DNA: TGTGCCAGCAGTTGGGCCGACAGGGGATACACTGAAGCTTTCTTT. Encoded protein: CASSWADRGYTEAFF.

V and J are TRBV29-1 and TRBJ2-4; 7 bases agree with TRBD1. The germline CDR1 and CDR2 sequences are SQVTM and ANQGSEA. There are 16 residues in the CDR3. V dropped 6 bases and J dropped 0; count of bases not matched to a gene: 11. This CDR3 is CSVLGTESLAKNIQYF. In DNA, the CDR3 is TGCAGCGTGTTGGGGACAGAGAGCCTAGCCAAAAACATTCAGTACTTC.

The chain couples TRBV2 to TRBJ2-7; D remains unclear. V dropped 5 bases and J dropped 0 bases, with 11 bases sitting between them. CDR3 length: 14 residues. CDR1 and CDR2 from the germline V gene are SNHLY and FYNNEI. This CDR3 reads CASSFNTFSYEQYF. CDR3 sequence (DNA): TGTGCCAGCAGTTTCAACACCTTCTCCTACGAGCAGTACTTC.

This rearrangement joins TRBV7-6 to TRBJ1-3, with D unresolved. CDR3 length equals 17 residues. V shed 4 bases and J shed 3 bases, with 19 bases lying between them. Germline lookup yields CDR1 SGHVS and CDR2 FNYEAQ. CDR3 nucleotide sequence: TGTGCCAGCAGCTCGGCGGGAGGGAACGTCGTTGGAAACACCATATATTTT. Amino acid sequence: CASSSAGGNVVGNTIYF. The full variable domain, in which reference TRBV7-6 and TRBJ1-3 provide the parts outside the CDR3, is GAGVSQSPRYKVTKRGQDVALRCDPISGHVSLYWYRQALGQGPEFLTYFNYEAQQDKSGLPNDRFSAERPEGSISTLTIQRTEQRDSAMYRCASSSAGGNVVGNTIYFGEGSWLTVV.

V and J are TRBV7-2 and TRBJ2-7, with D possibly TRBD1 on 6 matching bases. The germline gives CDR1 SGHTA, CDR2 FQGNSA. The CDR3 is 15 amino acids. Trimming removed 4 bases from V and 0 bases from J, with 13 bases in between. The CDR3 DNA reads TGTGCCAGCAGCTCGGACAGACAGAGCTCCTACGAGCAGTACTTC. It codes for CASSSDRQSSYEQYF.

V usage is TRBV9 and J usage is TRBJ1-1, with 7 bases matching TRBD1. V lost 0 bases, J lost 1 base, and 3 bases stayed unmatched. CDR3 length: 15 residues. Germline CDR1 and CDR2: SGDLS and YYNGEE. The DNA of the CDR3 is TGTGCCAGCAGCGTAGAGGGGGCGTGGAACACTGAAGCTTTCTTT. This sequence encodes CASSVEGAWNTEAFF. Variable domain in full (rest from reference TRBV9 and TRBJ1-1): DSGVTQTPKHLITATGQRVTLRCSPRSGDLSVYWYQQSLDQGLQFLIQYYNGEERAKGNILERFSAQQFPDLHSELNLSSLELGDSALYFCASSVEGAWNTEAFFGQGTRLTVV.